This TCR beta chain comes out of a study of identical twins. Overall study findings and caveats: Models underestimated out-of-frame TCR alpha sharing in monozygotic twins. Findings depended on cross-sectional statistics rather than tracking the same donors.

One entry per CDR3 protein, called by TCRdb with MiXCR from the 5' RACE reads. The sample consists of around 490,000 distinct CDR3 sequences, roughly 15% of them appearing once. The CDR3 covers 11 residues. Trimming took off 8 bases at V and 3 bases at J, with 8 bases between the two ends. Germline lookup yields CDR1 MDHEN and CDR2 SYDVKM. Comment on this clonotype: Its antigen is still unknown.

No donor was unhealthy or non-Caucasian. In addition, the sample was reused for a study of yellow fever vaccine responses in identical twins.

The sequence was obtained from a woman in her late teens or twenties in good health. The V gene is TRBV28, the J gene TRBJ2-7; no reliable D call. The material sequenced was CD4+ T cells sorted from blood. The CDR3 nucleotides read TGTGCCAGCGCGCAGGTCTACGAGCAGTACTTC. This codes for CASAQVYEQYF.